This T cell receptor (beta chain) was recovered during a study of blood T cell repertoires in COVID-19. Looking at the study overall: The origin of the acute and convalescent COVID-19 samples was the United States, Italy and Spain. PBMCs, B-cell-depleted T cells, or T cells provided the cDNA or gDNA that made up the material.

The count of this clone is one. The CDR3 is 15 amino acids. Germline V lookup: CDR1 SGHTA, CDR2 FQGTGA. V was clipped by 3 bases and J by 4 bases; unmatched bases: 4. In the study's own analysis: It was from reference gene primer amplification that nucleated cell counts were estimated. Sequencing used immunoSEQ multiplex PCR; TCRdb keeps in-frame clones, though not all of them. Clone size and the V and J calls come from that table; the DNA yielded D and trimming. The sample includes about 250,000 clones, about nine tenths of them seen just once. The sequenced sample consisted of peripheral blood. This rearrangement joins TRBV7-3 to TRBJ2-3; 10 positions agree with TRBD2. This receptor was taken from a woman between 55 and 75 years old who had recovered from COVID-19. DNA of the CDR3: TGTGCCAGCAGCTTTAGCGGGGGGCGGTCAGATACGCAGTATTTT. Protein sequence: CASSFSGGRSDTQYF.